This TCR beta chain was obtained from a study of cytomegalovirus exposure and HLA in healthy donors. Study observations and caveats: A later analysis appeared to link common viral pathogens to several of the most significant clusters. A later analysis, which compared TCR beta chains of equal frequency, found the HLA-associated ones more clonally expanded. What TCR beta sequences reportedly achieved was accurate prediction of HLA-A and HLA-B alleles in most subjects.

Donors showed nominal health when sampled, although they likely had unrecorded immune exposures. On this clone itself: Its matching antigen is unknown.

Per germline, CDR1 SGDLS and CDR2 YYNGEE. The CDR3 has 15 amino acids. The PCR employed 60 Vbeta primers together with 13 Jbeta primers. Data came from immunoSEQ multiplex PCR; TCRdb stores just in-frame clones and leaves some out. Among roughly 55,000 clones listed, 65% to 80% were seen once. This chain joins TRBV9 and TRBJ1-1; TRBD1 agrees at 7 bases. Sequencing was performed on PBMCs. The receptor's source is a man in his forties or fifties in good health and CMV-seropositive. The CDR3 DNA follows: TGTGCTAGTGAAAGGGGGCAAGGTAAGGACACTGAAGCTTTCTTT. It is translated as CASERGQGKDTEAFF.